This note documents a single T cell receptor beta chain sequence. As yet, its antigen is unknown. The source of the sample is a study of identical twins. Every sampled donor was Caucasian and healthy. Template switching added a universal primer site, and cDNA bore unique molecular identifiers. TCRdb fed the 5' RACE reads into MiXCR, producing one record per CDR3 protein. Seen here are about 240,000 distinct CDR3 sequences, approximately 11% observed once, and the top ten hold 3.5% to 5%. Findings and limits, study-wide: Fewer insertions characterized abundant cord blood beta clonotypes, whereas memory repertoires showed none.

V was pared by 4 bases and J by 10 bases, with 5 bases of the junction left unmatched. CDR3 length equals 14 residues. The germline CDR1 and CDR2 sequences are MNHEY and SMNVEV (reference sequence). This same sample was also part of a study on yellow fever vaccine responses in identical twins. As that study records: Convergence reportedly seemed to mark part of the twins' vaccine T cell response, with personalization marking the rest.

Sequenced: memory (CD45RO+) T cells sorted from blood. This receptor was taken from a woman under 30 in good health. This chain joins TRBV27 and TRBJ2-1; 12 nucleotides align to TRBD2. CDR3 DNA sequence: TGTGCCAGCAGTTCGACTAGCGGGAGTAGGGAGCAGTTCTTC. It is translated as CASSSTSGSREQFF.